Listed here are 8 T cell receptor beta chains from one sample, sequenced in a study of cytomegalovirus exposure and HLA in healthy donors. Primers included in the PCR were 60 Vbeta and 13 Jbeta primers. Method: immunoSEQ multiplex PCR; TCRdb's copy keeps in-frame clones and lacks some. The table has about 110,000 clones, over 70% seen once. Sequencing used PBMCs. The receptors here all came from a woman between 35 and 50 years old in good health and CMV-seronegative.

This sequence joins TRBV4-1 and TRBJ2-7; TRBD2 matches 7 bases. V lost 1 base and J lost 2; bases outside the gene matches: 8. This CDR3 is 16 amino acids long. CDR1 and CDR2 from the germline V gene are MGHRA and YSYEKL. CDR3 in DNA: TGCGCCAGCAGCCAAGGGACAAGCGGGACGGCCTACGAGCAGTACTTC. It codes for CASSQGTSGTAYEQYF.

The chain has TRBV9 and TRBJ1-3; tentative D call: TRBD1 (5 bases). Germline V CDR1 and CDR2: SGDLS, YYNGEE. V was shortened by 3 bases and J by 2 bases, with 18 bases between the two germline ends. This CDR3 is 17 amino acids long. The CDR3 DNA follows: TGTGCCAGCAGCGCGGGGGGAGGCAAGGTTGCTGGAAACACCATATATTTT. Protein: CASSAGGGKVAGNTIYF.

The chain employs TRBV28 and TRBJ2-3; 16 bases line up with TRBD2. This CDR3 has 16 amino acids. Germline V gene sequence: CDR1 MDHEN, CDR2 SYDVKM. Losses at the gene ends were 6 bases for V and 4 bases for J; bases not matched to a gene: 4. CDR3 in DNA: TGTGCCAGCAGGGATGGGACTAGCGGGAGGGCAGATACGCAGTATTTT. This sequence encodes CASRDGTSGRADTQYF.

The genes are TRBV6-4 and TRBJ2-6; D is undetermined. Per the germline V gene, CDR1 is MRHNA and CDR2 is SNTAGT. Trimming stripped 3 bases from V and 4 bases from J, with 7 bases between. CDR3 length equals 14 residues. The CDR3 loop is CASSETEGANVLTF. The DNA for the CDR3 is TGTGCCAGCAGTGAGACTGAGGGGGCCAACGTCCTGACTTTC.

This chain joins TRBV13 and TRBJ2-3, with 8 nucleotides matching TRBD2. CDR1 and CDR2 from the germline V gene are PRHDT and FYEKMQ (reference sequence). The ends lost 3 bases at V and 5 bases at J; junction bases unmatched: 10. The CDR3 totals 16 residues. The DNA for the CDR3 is TGTGCCAGCAGCTTCTTCGGGGGGGTATTGGGAGATACGCAGTATTTT. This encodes CASSFFGGVLGDTQYF.

This CDR3 reads CASSPLAGAQETQYF. The CDR3 region has the DNA TGTGCCAGCAGCCCACTAGCGGGGGCACAAGAGACCCAGTACTTC. The rearrangement uses TRBV14 and TRBJ2-5, with TRBD2 identical over 11 bases. This CDR3 comprises 15 residues. Looked up from germline, CDR1 is SGHDN and CDR2 is FVKESK. Unmatched junction bases numbered 3, after V lost 4 bases and J lost 2 bases.

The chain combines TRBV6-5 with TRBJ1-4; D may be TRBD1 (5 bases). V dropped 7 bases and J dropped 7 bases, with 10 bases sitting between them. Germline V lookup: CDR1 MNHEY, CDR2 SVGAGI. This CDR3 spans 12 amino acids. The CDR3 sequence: CASKQGGEKLFF. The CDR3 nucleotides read TGTGCCAGCAAGCAGGGCGGTGAAAAACTGTTTTTT.

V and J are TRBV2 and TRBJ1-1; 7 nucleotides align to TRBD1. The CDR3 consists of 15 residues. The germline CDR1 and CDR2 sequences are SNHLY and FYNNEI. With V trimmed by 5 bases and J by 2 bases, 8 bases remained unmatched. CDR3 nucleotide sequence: TGTGCCAGCAGTCAACAGGGGTCCCGCAACACTGAAGCTTTCTTT. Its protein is CASSQQGSRNTEAFF.